Presented here are 31 T cell receptor beta chains from one specimen sequenced in a study of identical twins. TCRdb reanalysed the 5' RACE reads using MiXCR and keeps one entry per CDR3 protein. The table shows hundreds of thousands of distinct CDR3 sequences, with approximately 9% occurring only once. Material for sequencing was memory (CD45RO+) T cells sorted from blood. Receptor source: a woman younger than 35 in good health.

This clonotype has at least ten counts. In DNA, the CDR3 is TGTGCCAGCAGTTTCGGGTCGGGAGTTATGAATGAGCAGTTCTTC. This translates into CASSFGSGVMNEQFF. This chain joins TRBV12-3 or TRBV12-4 and TRBJ2-1; maybe TRBD2 (6 bases). CDR3 length: 15 amino acids. V was shortened by 3 bases and J by 7 bases, with 16 bases between the two germline ends.

This clonotype has just a few counts. The genes are TRBV5-1 and TRBJ2-5; possibly TRBD2 for D (7 bases). The V and J ends lost 1 base and 5 bases respectively, with 15 bases between them. The CDR3 spans 15 residues. Germline V CDR1 and CDR2: SGHRS, YFSETQ. DNA for the CDR3: TGCGCCAGCAGCTTGTTGGGGGGGCCCAGGGAGACCCAGTACTTC. The encoded protein is CASSLLGGPRETQYF. Together with reference TRBV5-1 and TRBJ2-5, the CDR3 gives the full variable domain: KAGVTQTPRYLIKTRGQQVTLSCSPISGHRSVSWYQQTPGQGLQFLFEYFSETQRNKGNFPGRFSGRQFSNSRSEMNVSTLELGDSALYLCASSLLGGPRETQYFGPGTRLLVL.

This clonotype has only a few counts. The chain is built from TRBV6-1 and TRBJ1-2, with a weak D call TRBD1 (6 bases). With 5 bases removed from V and 4 bases from J, the gap between germline ends came to 17 bases. Germline values: CDR1 MNHNS, CDR2 SASEGT. CDR3 length: 15 residues. The CDR3 region has the DNA TGTGCCAGCAGTCCATACGTCACAGGGCCCTATGGCTACACCTTC. This gives the protein CASSPYVTGPYGYTF.

This clonotype has only a few counts. V and J are TRBV6-1 and TRBJ1-6; TRBD1 matches 7 bases. The CDR3 totals 13 residues. The germline gives CDR1 MNHNS, CDR2 SASEGT. V gave up 6 bases and J gave up 8 bases; unmatched junction bases: 4. CDR3 region: CASRWDSDSPLHF. DNA of the CDR3: TGTGCCAGCAGATGGGACAGCGATTCACCCCTCCACTTT.

The rearrangement uses TRBV20-1 and TRBJ2-7; a possible D gene is TRBD2 (6 bases). V was shortened by 3 bases and J by 5 bases, with 11 bases between the two germline ends. Germline CDR1 reads DFQATT; CDR2 reads SNEGSKA (reference sequence). The CDR3 covers 12 residues. In nucleotides, the CDR3 is TGCAGTGCTAGTCCTAGCGTTGACGAGCAGTACTTC. Its translation: CSASPSVDEQYF.

This chain links TRBV30 with TRBJ2-7; no clear D. Trimming shortened V by 2 bases and J by 2 bases, and 7 bases separated the two germline ends. Germline CDR1 and CDR2: GTSNPN and SVGIG (reference sequence). The CDR3 is 12 residues long. The CDR3 is CAWSPQAYEQYF. In DNA, the CDR3 is TGTGCCTGGAGTCCCCAGGCCTACGAGCAGTACTTC.

This clonotype was seen at least ten times. This chain joins TRBV28 and TRBJ1-4; unclear D gene. Germline V lookup: CDR1 MDHEN, CDR2 SYDVKM. This CDR3 is built from 15 residues. Trimming removed 4 bases at V and 7 bases at J, with 16 bases between. As DNA, the CDR3 is TGTGCCAGCAGTTCCTATTCTGATGGGCGTGAAAAACTGTTTTTT. The encoded protein is CASSSYSDGREKLFF. Full variable domain (remainder filled in from reference TRBV28 and TRBJ1-4): DVKVTQSSRYLVKRTGEKVFLECVQDMDHENMFWYRQDPGLGLRLIYFSYDVKMKEKGDIPEGYSVSREKKERFSLILESASTNQTSMYLCASSSYSDGREKLFFGSGTQLSVL.

There are a few counts of this clonotype. The chain recombines TRBV20-1 with TRBJ2-1; 7 bases are a match to TRBD2. Germline V gene lookup returns CDR1 DFQATT and CDR2 SNEGSKA (reference sequence). The CDR3 is 11 amino acids. The V gene end was trimmed by 8 bases and the J gene end by 4 bases; junction bases not matched to a gene: 2. The CDR3 is CSKAGYNEQFF. DNA for the CDR3: TGCAGTAAAGCGGGGTACAATGAGCAGTTCTTC.

The genes are TRBV18 and TRBJ2-7; the match to TRBD2 covers 8 bases. V shed 3 bases, J shed 7 bases, and the junction held 11 bases outside the gene matches. CDR1 is KGHSH and CDR2 is LQKENI in the germline V gene. The CDR3 sequence is 15 residues long. For the CDR3, the DNA is TGTGCCAGCTCACCCCCAGGGAGCGGGAGTGAAGAGCAGTACTTC. Protein sequence: CASSPPGSGSEEQYF.

This clonotype was seen a handful of times. CDR3 loop: CASSLVPSSYEQYF. DNA for the CDR3: TGTGCCAGCAGCTTAGTACCGAGCTCCTACGAGCAGTACTTC. The chain employs TRBV7-6 and TRBJ2-7, with no clear D. Per germline, CDR1 SGHVS and CDR2 FNYEAQ. The CDR3 contains 14 residues. V was pared by 1 base and J by 0 bases, with 7 bases between.

This clonotype turned up a few times. The chain uses TRBV3-1 and TRBJ2-1; 9 bases line up with TRBD1. From germline, CDR1 is LGHDT and CDR2 YNNKEL (reference sequence). This CDR3 is built from 15 residues. J lost 7 bases, V lost 1 base, and 5 bases had no gene match. In DNA form, the CDR3 reads TGTGCCAGCAGCCAAGGGGACAGGGCCCTGAATGAGCAGTTCTTC. The encoded protein is CASSQGDRALNEQFF.

The V call is TRBV12-3 or TRBV12-4, the J call TRBJ1-2, with TRBD1 matching 7 bases. This CDR3 spans 13 amino acids. V dropped 5 bases and J dropped 3; count of bases not matched to a gene: 3. CDR3 protein: CASSRQGHYGYTF. The CDR3 DNA reads as TGTGCCAGCAGTCGACAGGGCCACTATGGCTACACCTTC.

The chain joins TRBV6-2 or TRBV6-3 to TRBJ2-7, with D maybe TRBD1 (5 bases). Germline values: CDR1 MNHEY, CDR2 SVGEGT. Between the trimmed V and J ends, which lost 0 bases and 1 base, there was a span of 13 bases. CDR3 size: 16 residues. For the CDR3, the DNA is TGTGCCAGCAGTTACTCGCGCCGCGACAGTTCCTACGAGCAGTACTTC. It codes for CASSYSRRDSSYEQYF.

This clonotype has ten or more counts. J is TRBJ1-1 and V is TRBV10-3; D not certain. Trimming cost V 7 bases and J 0 bases, with 9 bases left between them. CDR1 and CDR2 from the germline V gene are ENHRY and SYGVKD. There are 13 residues in the CDR3. This chain's CDR3 is CAITRQMNTEAFF. Written as DNA, the CDR3 is TGTGCCATCACCAGGCAGATGAACACTGAAGCTTTCTTT.

The CDR3 nucleotides are TGTGCCAGCAGCTTACTAGCGGGACGGAACGAGCAGTACTTC. The encoded protein is CASSLLAGRNEQYF. The V gene is TRBV7-2, the J gene TRBJ2-7, with 9 bases identical to TRBD2. Germline V gene lookup returns CDR1 SGHTA and CDR2 FQGNSA. This CDR3 is 14 amino acids long. J gave up 5 bases and V 2 bases, and 4 bases lay outside the gene matches.

The table lists this clonotype with many counts. The chain is built from TRBV7-8 and TRBJ2-1; TRBD2 matches 8 bases. CDR3 length: 15 residues. CDR1 SGHVS and CDR2 FQNEAQ come from the germline V gene. Trimming removed 2 bases from V and 4 bases from J; junction bases left unmatched: 4. The CDR3 nucleotides are TGTGCCAGCAGCTTATCTGGCGGGGGGTACAATGAGCAGTTCTTC. Translating it yields CASSLSGGGYNEQFF.

The table lists this clonotype with many counts. For the CDR3, the DNA is TGTGCCAGCAGCCCGAGAACGACACTGTCATGGGACTCAGATAATGAAAAACTGTTTTTT. It translates to CASSPRTTLSWDSDNEKLFF. The V gene is TRBV11-2, the J gene TRBJ1-4; D is perhaps TRBD1 (5 bases). Trimming took 5 bases from V and 4 from J, leaving 29 bases between them. Germline CDR1 SGHAT, CDR2 FQNNGV. This CDR3 comprises 20 residues.

This clonotype was seen a handful of times. This chain links TRBV12-3 or TRBV12-4 with TRBJ1-2, with TRBD1 as a possible D gene (6 bases). V was pared by 5 bases and J by 8 bases, with 24 bases between. The CDR3 has 16 residues. CDR3 sequence reads: CASSQNPGLGAEGYTF. The CDR3 nucleotides read TGTGCCAGCAGTCAAAATCCCGGTTTGGGGGCAGAGGGCTACACCTTC.

This clonotype occurred many times. The V and J genes are TRBV11-3 and TRBJ1-1, with 8 bases that match TRBD1. V was pared by 4 bases and J by 5 bases, with 6 bases of the junction left unmatched. The CDR3 loop spans 14 amino acids. Germline values: CDR1 SGHNT, CDR2 YENEEA. The CDR3 coding sequence is TGTGCCAGCAGCTCGGACAGGGTAGGAACTGAAGCTTTCTTT. Protein sequence: CASSSDRVGTEAFF.

V and J are TRBV7-8 and TRBJ2-2; 9 bases align to TRBD2. Germline V lookup: CDR1 SGHVS, CDR2 FQNEAQ. This CDR3 spans 18 amino acids. V was clipped by 5 bases and J by 5 bases; unmatched bases: 15. In DNA, the CDR3 is TGTGCCAGCAGCCCCGACGTCGGCGGGGGGGCCGTAACCGGGGAGCTGTTTTTT. Amino acid sequence: CASSPDVGGGAVTGELFF.

This clonotype appeared a few times. The chain carries TRBV7-2 and TRBJ2-7, with D unresolved. Germline V gene sequence: CDR1 SGHTA, CDR2 FQGNSA. Trimming pared 4 bases from V and 4 bases from J, leaving 20 bases between. The CDR3 totals 16 residues. The CDR3 loop reads CASSSFFHGGRYEQYF. In DNA form, the CDR3 reads TGTGCCAGCAGCTCATTCTTCCATGGCGGTCGATACGAGCAGTACTTC.

This clonotype turned up a few times. This chain links TRBV5-1 with TRBJ2-5; D remains unclear. The CDR3 runs to 14 residues. Trimming left V 1 base short and J 2 bases short, with 9 bases between. In germline, CDR1 is SGHRS, CDR2 YFSETQ. This chain's CDR3 is CASSLLGSQETQYF. The CDR3 nucleotides are TGCGCCAGCAGCTTGCTCGGCAGTCAAGAGACCCAGTACTTC.

This sequence joins TRBV5-1 and TRBJ1-2, with 9 bases matching TRBD1. In germline, CDR1 is SGHRS, CDR2 YFSETQ. This CDR3 has 15 residues. V was pared by 4 bases and J by 7 bases, with 11 bases of the junction left unmatched. The CDR3 sequence is CASSGQQGAGGGYTF. The CDR3 DNA sequence: TGCGCCAGCAGCGGCCAACAGGGGGCTGGCGGTGGCTACACCTTC.

The CDR3 region has the DNA TGCAGTGCATTCACTCCGTACCAACTAGAGACCCAGTACTTC. Protein sequence: CSAFTPYQLETQYF. This sequence joins TRBV20-1 and TRBJ2-5; D unresolved. This CDR3 spans 14 amino acids. V dropped 6 bases and J dropped 4 bases, with 18 bases sitting between them. CDR1 is DFQATT, CDR2 SNEGSKA, per germline (reference sequence).

The chain carries TRBV20-1 and TRBJ2-2, with a possible D match to TRBD2 (5 bases). Germline V lookup: CDR1 DFQATT, CDR2 SNEGSKA (reference sequence). The germline V and J ends were trimmed by 4 bases and 14 bases, with 20 bases remaining between them. The CDR3 has 13 residues. The CDR3 DNA reads as TGCAGTGCTACCGGTCCTTACACCGGGGTCCTGTTTTTT. It translates to CSATGPYTGVLFF.

Only a few counts were recorded for this clonotype. The rearrangement uses TRBV6-2 or TRBV6-3 and TRBJ2-7, with 10 positions matching TRBD2. Trimming removed 6 bases from V and 2 bases from J; junction bases left unmatched: 13. Germline lookup yields CDR1 MNHEY and CDR2 SVGEGT. The CDR3 spans 17 residues. The CDR3 region is CASRPGPLLAGTYEQYF. For the CDR3, the DNA is TGTGCCAGCAGGCCCGGTCCCCTACTAGCGGGGACCTACGAGCAGTACTTC.

The chain is built from TRBV29-1 and TRBJ1-1; 8 bases match TRBD1. The V gene's germline CDR1 is SQVTM and CDR2 ANQGSEA. V lost 7 bases and J lost 3; bases outside the gene matches: 10. This CDR3 contains 14 residues. The CDR3 coding sequence is TGCAGCGCCGCTCGACAGGGGATGTACACTGAAGCTTTCTTT. Residues: CSAARQGMYTEAFF.

The J gene is TRBJ2-3, the V gene TRBV7-6; D perhaps matches TRBD1 (5 bases). The CDR3 has 15 amino acids. The germline CDR1 and CDR2 sequences are SGHVS and FNYEAQ. Trimming shortened V by 5 bases and J by 4 bases, and 16 bases separated the two germline ends. CDR3 in DNA: TGTGCCAGCAGCCCGTATCCTCTGGGGCCAGATACGCAGTATTTT. Protein sequence: CASSPYPLGPDTQYF.

There are many counts of this clonotype. The chain carries TRBV15 and TRBJ2-1; D is uncertain. The V and J ends lost 0 bases and 3 bases respectively, with 6 bases between them. CDR1 is LNHNV, CDR2 YYDKDF, per germline (reference sequence). This CDR3 spans 14 amino acids. This CDR3 is CATSRDQGYNEQFF. In DNA form, the CDR3 reads TGTGCCACCAGCAGAGATCAAGGCTACAATGAGCAGTTCTTC.

V gene TRBV9 combines with J gene TRBJ1-2; D is perhaps TRBD1 (5 bases). CDR1 is SGDLS, CDR2 YYNGEE, per germline. V lost 2 bases to trimming and J lost 8 bases, with 13 bases between them. This CDR3 is built from 13 residues. CDR3 coding DNA: TGTGCCAGCAGCGTGTCCTCGGGGGACGGCTACACCTTC. Amino acid sequence: CASSVSSGDGYTF.

A few counts support this clonotype. The V and J genes are TRBV6-1 and TRBJ2-7; TRBD1 matches 9 bases. The CDR3 length is 14 residues. Germline CDR1 reads MNHNS; CDR2 reads SASEGT. After removal of 5 bases from V and 5 bases from J, the junction contained 7 bases not matched to a gene. The CDR3 here is CASSRGQGLNEQYF. CDR3 in DNA: TGTGCCAGCAGTCGGGGACAGGGTCTGAACGAGCAGTACTTC.